This T cell receptor beta chain is drawn from a study of high-grade serous ovarian cancer treatment subgroups. Tumor samples were obtained before definitive surgery or chemotherapy. CDR1 is MNHEY, CDR2 SVGAGI, per germline. The CDR3 contains 12 residues. TCRdb keeps only in-frame clones here, not all; method: immunoSEQ multiplex PCR. The top ten clones hold over 9.5% of a sample with 4,500 or so clones, almost 70% of them seen once. As concerns this clone: The junction and the germline gene differ at one end; a read error may be behind it.

V and J are TRBV6-5 and TRBJ2-3; 7 nucleotides agree with TRBD1. Sequencing was carried out using tumor tissue. The receptor was isolated from a human donor with high-grade serous ovarian cancer. CDR3 in amino acids: CASSYSQGVVVF. The CDR3 DNA reads TGTGCCAGCAGTTACTCCCAGGGGGTCGTAGTTTTT.